This passage covers 18 T cell receptor beta chains from one sample sequenced in a study of T cells in Graves' hyperthyroidism and ophthalmopathy. TCR beta CDR3 regions were amplified from RNA. Carried out on the TCR CDR3, a first-round RT-PCR used the HTBI primer set. A single record per CDR3 protein comes from TCRdb applying MiXCR to the multiplex PCR reads. The table lists roughly 200,000 distinct CDR3 sequences, 18% of them singletons, with approximately 40% in the top ten. Sequencing was performed on blood. These TCRs come from a man aged 40-49 years with Graves' hyperthyroidism.

The CDR3 loop reads CASSYWGKGNTGELFF. DNA of the CDR3: TGTGCCAGTAGTTACTGGGGAAAGGGTAACACCGGGGAGCTGTTTTTT. The chain couples TRBV19 to TRBJ2-2; D ambiguous. V lost 5 bases and J 2 bases, leaving 15 bases between the germline ends. Germline V gene lookup returns CDR1 LNHDA and CDR2 SQIVND (reference sequence). The CDR3 spans 16 residues.

This clonotype was counted at least ten times. The chain links TRBV5-1 to TRBJ2-7; no reliable D call. CDR3 length equals 17 residues. Deletions cut 4 bases from V and 0 bases from J, with 20 bases between. The V gene's germline CDR1 is SGHRS and CDR2 YFSETQ. The CDR3: CASSPLNFWGSSYEQYF. DNA of the CDR3: TGCGCCAGCAGCCCCCTCAACTTTTGGGGAAGCTCCTACGAGCAGTACTTC.

At least ten counts were recorded for this clonotype. The CDR3 nucleotides are TGTGCCAGCAGTGATGACACCTACGAGCAGTACTTC. Its translation: CASSDDTYEQYF. V is TRBV2 and J is TRBJ2-7; no firm D call. Trimming removed 3 bases at V and 2 bases at J, with 5 bases between. This CDR3 region has 12 residues. Germline CDR1 SNHLY, CDR2 FYNNEI.

In this sample, this clonotype turned up many times. The V gene is TRBV20-1, the J gene TRBJ2-3; D is unresolved. There are 15 residues in the CDR3. The V and J ends lost 3 bases and 2 bases respectively, with 15 bases between them. Germline CDR1 reads DFQATT; CDR2 reads SNEGSKA (reference sequence). The CDR3 region is CSARSIADITDTQYF. The CDR3 region has the DNA TGCAGTGCTAGGTCCATTGCGGATATCACAGATACGCAGTATTTT.

The chain has TRBV6-1 and TRBJ2-7; TRBD1 agrees at 7 bases. Germline trimming cut 6 bases from V and 3 bases from J; bases unmatched to any gene: 8. Germline V lookup: CDR1 MNHNS, CDR2 SASEGT. The CDR3 contains 14 residues. CDR3 nucleotide sequence: TGTGCCAGCAGCAGGGAGAACAGGGGCTACGAGCAGTACTTC. Encoded protein: CASSRENRGYEQYF.

CDR3 coding DNA: TGTGCCAGCAGCTTGGGGCCCGGGACAGGGCACTACGAGCAGTACTTC. Protein: CASSLGPGTGHYEQYF. The V gene is TRBV5-6, the J gene TRBJ2-7, with 9 bases aligning to TRBD1. CDR1 and CDR2 (germline): SGHDT, YYEEEE. The V and J ends lost 0 bases and 3 bases, in that order; junction bases with no gene match: 7. This CDR3 has 16 amino acids.

The sample holds many counts of this clonotype. J is TRBJ2-2 and V is TRBV20-1, with a weak D call TRBD2 (5 bases). CDR1 is DFQATT and CDR2 is SNEGSKA in the germline V gene (reference sequence). The CDR3 runs 14 residues. Trimming shortened V by 3 bases and J by 1 base, and 9 bases separated the two germline ends. CDR3 nucleotide sequence: TGCAGTGCTAGGGTGGGAGAGAACACCGGGGAGCTGTTTTTT. This encodes CSARVGENTGELFF.

Many counts were recorded for this clonotype. V usage is TRBV2 and J usage is TRBJ1-2; no definite D call. The CDR3 is 15 residues long. V lost 10 bases to trimming and J lost 0 bases, with 18 bases between them. CDR1 and CDR2 (germline): SNHLY, FYNNEI. The CDR3 loop reads CATQGRQVSNYGYTF. DNA of the CDR3: TGTGCCACACAAGGGCGGCAGGTATCTAACTATGGCTACACCTTC.

This clonotype has more than one count but fewer than ten. This chain joins TRBV18 and TRBJ1-6, with 7 bases that match TRBD1. CDR3 length: 15 amino acids. V lost 6 bases to trimming and J lost 7 bases; unmatched junction nucleotides: 9. Germline V gene lookup returns CDR1 KGHSH and CDR2 LQKENI. CDR3 sequence (DNA): TGTGCCAGCTCCCTATGGGACAGACAGAATTCACCCCTCCACTTT. Translating it yields CASSLWDRQNSPLHF.

V gene TRBV7-2 combines with J gene TRBJ2-2; 10 nucleotides line up with TRBD2. The CDR3 spans 17 residues. The germline gives CDR1 SGHTA, CDR2 FQGNSA. The trim removed 6 bases at V and 1 base at J, leaving 8 bases unmatched. This CDR3 reads CASRIEAGGRNTGELFF. The CDR3 bases are TGTGCCAGCAGAATTGAAGCGGGGGGGCGGAACACCGGGGAGCTGTTTTTT.

Concerning this clonotype itself: It may be a read error: a sequence one base away is much more abundant. V and J are TRBV7-9 and TRBJ1-4, with D unresolved. Germline assignment: CDR1 SEHNR and CDR2 FQNEAQ (reference sequence). The length of the CDR3 is 15 residues. The chain's CDR3 is CAGSLSNGRNEKLFF. In DNA form, the CDR3 reads TGTGCCGGCAGCCTTTCCAATGGCCGTAATGAAAAACTGTTTTTT.

This clonotype was seen at least ten times. The V and J genes are TRBV28 and TRBJ2-2; 8 bases fit TRBD2. The CDR3 consists of 15 residues. Germline lookup yields CDR1 MDHEN and CDR2 SYDVKM. The V gene end was trimmed by 5 bases and the J gene end by 3 bases; junction bases not matched to a gene: 5. Here the CDR3 DNA reads TGTGCCAGCAGTCCCCCCGGGAGGGACACCGGGGAGCTGTTTTTT. It codes for CASSPPGRDTGELFF.

The chain combines TRBV4-2 with TRBJ1-5; D might be TRBD1 (6 bases). V lost 3 bases and J 0 bases, leaving 12 bases between the germline ends. This CDR3 region has 16 residues. CDR1 and CDR2 from the germline V gene are LGHNA and YNFKEQ. The chain's CDR3 is CASSHKTGDSNQPQHF. DNA of the CDR3: TGTGCCAGCAGCCACAAGACAGGTGATAGCAATCAGCCCCAGCATTTT.

This clonotype was recorded at least ten times. The gene calls are TRBV5-1 and TRBJ2-7; 7 bases fit TRBD1. The CDR3 spans 14 residues. V lost 4 bases to trimming and J lost 2 bases; unmatched junction nucleotides: 6. From germline, CDR1 is SGHRS and CDR2 YFSETQ. CDR3 coding DNA: TGCGCCAGCAGCCCGGGGACAGTTGCCTACGAGCAGTACTTC. Translated: CASSPGTVAYEQYF.

This clonotype has ten or more counts. This chain joins TRBV3-1 and TRBJ2-2, with D unclear. Trimming took off 1 base at V and 0 bases at J, with 9 bases between the two ends. Germline V gene data show CDR1 as LGHDT and CDR2 as YNNKEL (reference sequence). The CDR3 is 16 residues long. The DNA for the CDR3 is TGTGCCAGCAGCCAAGGACTCCCCGCGAACACCGGGGAGCTGTTTTTT. Amino acids: CASSQGLPANTGELFF.

This clonotype was observed at least ten times. The rearrangement uses TRBV5-8 and TRBJ1-2; TRBD1 matches 9 bases. Trimming removed 2 bases from V and 7 bases from J; junction bases left unmatched: 6. CDR1 is SGHTS, CDR2 YDEGEE, per germline. The CDR3 is 14 residues long. The CDR3 coding sequence is TGTGCCAGCAGCTTCCGGGACAGGGTTGTTGGCTACACCTTC. Translated, it gives CASSFRDRVVGYTF. The entire variable domain, with the rest obtained from reference TRBV5-8 and TRBJ1-2, is as follows: EAGVTQSPTHLIKTRGQQATLRCSPISGHTSVYWYQQALGLGLQFLLWYDEGEERNRGNFPPRFSGRQFPNYSSELNVNALELEDSALYLCASSFRDRVVGYTFGSGTRLTVV.

This clonotype was recorded at least ten times. This chain connects TRBV30 to TRBJ1-1, with D perhaps TRBD1 (5 bases). Per the germline V gene, CDR1 is GTSNPN and CDR2 is SVGIG (reference sequence). The ends were cut back, 2 bases at V and 5 bases at J, with 15 bases in the middle. The CDR3 has 14 amino acids. The CDR3 nucleotides are TGTGCCTGGAGTCCCGAGGCAGGGCGGACTGAAGCTTTCTTT. Protein sequence: CAWSPEAGRTEAFF.

There are many counts of this clonotype. This chain uses TRBV20-1 with TRBJ2-3, with TRBD2 identical over 8 bases. The CDR3 loop spans 15 amino acids. In germline, CDR1 is DFQATT, CDR2 SNEGSKA (reference sequence). V lost 3 bases and J lost 1; bases outside the gene matches: 6. CDR3 amino acids: CSASGLALGTDTQYF. Written as DNA, the CDR3 is TGCAGTGCTAGCGGACTAGCCCTTGGCACAGATACGCAGTATTTT.